The rows below give T cell receptor beta chains drawn from one sample of a study of control samples from healthy donors and cancer patients. TCRdb's table, derived via immunoSEQ multiplex PCR, lists solely in-frame clones and lacks some. The data show some 130,000 clones, about nine tenths seen once. The sample comprised blood. These receptors originate from a man in his late teens or twenties in good health. CDR3s include the opening cysteine and the closing phenylalanine or tryptophan. Each record gives: V gene, J gene, clone size, D gene, CDR3 protein, CDR3 DNA. D genes are given only for firm matches. Clone size is shown for a subset of rows, as once, few, many or a class of expanded clone.

TRBV6-4,TRBJ2-3,few,.,CASSDRASTDTQYF,TGTGCCAGCAGTGACAGGGCTAGCACAGATACGCAGTATTTT
TRBV13,TRBJ2-1,.,TRBD1,CASSPYPDADRASYNEQFF,TGTGCCAGCAGCCCCTACCCAGACGCGGACAGGGCCTCCTACAATGAGCAGTTCTTC
TRBV7-9,TRBJ1-6,.,.,CASSFSDRLNSPLHF,TGTGCCAGCAGCTTCTCGGACAGACTCAATTCACCCCTCCACTTT
TRBV11-2,TRBJ1-6,.,.,CASRPYNSPLHF,TGTGCCAGCAGGCCTTATAATTCACCCCTCCACTTT
TRBV12-5,TRBJ1-5,once,.,CASGPGEASNQPQHF,TGTGCTAGTGGCCCGGGGGAGGCAAGCAATCAGCCCCAGCATTTT
TRBV7-2,TRBJ2-1,.,TRBD2,CASLRSGGAGNEQFF,TGTGCCAGCCTACGAAGCGGGGGGGCGGGCAATGAGCAGTTCTTC
TRBV11-2,TRBJ2-1,.,TRBD1,CASRKTGGNNEQFF,TGTGCCAGCAGAAAGACAGGGGGGAACAATGAGCAGTTCTTC
TRBV9,TRBJ1-2,.,.,CASSVGRASNYGYTF,TGTGCCAGCAGCGTAGGCAGGGCCTCTAACTATGGCTACACCTTC
TRBV9,TRBJ1-2,.,.,CASSVGSGESGYTF,TGTGCCAGCAGCGTAGGGTCAGGGGAAAGTGGCTACACCTTC
TRBV19,TRBJ1-2,.,TRBD1,CAATPPGQSFF,TGTGCCGCCACCCCACCGGGACAGTCCTTCTTC
TRBV3-1/TRBV3-2,TRBJ1-3,.,.,CASSQIFPGNTIYF,TGTGCCAGCAGCCAAATATTCCCTGGAAACACCATATATTTT
TRBV3-1/TRBV3-2,TRBJ2-7,once,TRBD2,CASSRGTSDNYEQYF,TGTGCCAGCAGCCGCGGGACTAGCGACAACTACGAGCAGTACTTC
TRBV2,TRBJ2-5,.,.,CASSELVQETQYF,TGTGCCAGCAGTGAATTGGTCCAAGAGACCCAGTACTTC
TRBV4-2,TRBJ2-3,.,.,CASSQTPLDTDTQYF,TGTGCCAGCAGCCAGACACCTCTAGACACAGATACGCAGTATTTT
TRBV15,TRBJ2-7,.,.,CATSRDELAATPEQYF,TGTGCCACCAGCAGAGACGAGCTAGCAGCGACCCCCGAGCAGTACTTC
TRBV5-1,TRBJ2-1,.,TRBD2,CASSPPSGNNEQFF,TGCGCCAGCAGCCCGCCTAGCGGAAACAATGAGCAGTTCTTC
TRBV11-2,TRBJ2-1,.,TRBD1,CASRQGGSYNEQFF,TGTGCCAGCAGACAGGGGGGATCCTACAATGAGCAGTTCTTC
TRBV27,TRBJ2-6,.,.,CASKVAIGANVLTF,TGTGCCAGCAAGGTAGCAATCGGGGCCAACGTCCTGACTTTC
TRBV7-2,TRBJ2-7,once,TRBD2,CASSSGLAGPYEQYF,TGTGCCAGCAGCTCGGGACTAGCGGGCCCCTACGAGCAGTACTTC
TRBV3-1/TRBV3-2,TRBJ2-2,.,.,CASSQDRPGRRTGELFF,TGTGCCAGCAGCCAAGACCGGCCGGGGAGGAGGACCGGGGAGCTGTTTTTT
TRBV5-1,TRBJ2-1,.,.,CASSFVDNEQFF,TGCGCCAGCAGCTTCGTGGACAATGAGCAGTTCTTC
TRBV5-1,TRBJ2-7,.,.,CASSLGYPRAGASYEQYF,TGCGCCAGCAGCTTGGGGTACCCTCGGGCGGGTGCATCCTACGAGCAGTACTTC
TRBV5-5,TRBJ1-5,once,TRBD1,CASSHDRGNQPQHF,TGTGCCAGCAGCCACGACAGGGGCAATCAGCCCCAGCATTTT
TRBV5-5,TRBJ1-2,.,TRBD1,CASSLAGQGHGGYTF,TGTGCCAGCAGCTTGGCGGGACAGGGACATGGCGGCTACACCTTC